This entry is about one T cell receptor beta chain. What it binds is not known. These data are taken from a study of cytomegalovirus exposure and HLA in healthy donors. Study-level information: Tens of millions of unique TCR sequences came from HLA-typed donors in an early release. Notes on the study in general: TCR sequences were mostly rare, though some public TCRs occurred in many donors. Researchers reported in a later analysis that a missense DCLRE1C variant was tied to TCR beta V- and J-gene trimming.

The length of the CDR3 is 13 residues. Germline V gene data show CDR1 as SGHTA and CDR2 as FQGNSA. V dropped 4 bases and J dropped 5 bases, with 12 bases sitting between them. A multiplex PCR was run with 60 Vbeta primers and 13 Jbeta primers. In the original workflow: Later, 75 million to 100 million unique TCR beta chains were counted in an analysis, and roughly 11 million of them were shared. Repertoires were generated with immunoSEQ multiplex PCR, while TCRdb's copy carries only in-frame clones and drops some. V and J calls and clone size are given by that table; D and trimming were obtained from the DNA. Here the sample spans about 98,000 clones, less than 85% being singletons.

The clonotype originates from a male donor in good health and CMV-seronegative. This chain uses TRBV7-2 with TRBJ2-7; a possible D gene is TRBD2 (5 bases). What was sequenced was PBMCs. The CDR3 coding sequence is TGTGCCAGCAGCTATACTAGTTTCCACGAGCAGTACTTC. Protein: CASSYTSFHEQYF.